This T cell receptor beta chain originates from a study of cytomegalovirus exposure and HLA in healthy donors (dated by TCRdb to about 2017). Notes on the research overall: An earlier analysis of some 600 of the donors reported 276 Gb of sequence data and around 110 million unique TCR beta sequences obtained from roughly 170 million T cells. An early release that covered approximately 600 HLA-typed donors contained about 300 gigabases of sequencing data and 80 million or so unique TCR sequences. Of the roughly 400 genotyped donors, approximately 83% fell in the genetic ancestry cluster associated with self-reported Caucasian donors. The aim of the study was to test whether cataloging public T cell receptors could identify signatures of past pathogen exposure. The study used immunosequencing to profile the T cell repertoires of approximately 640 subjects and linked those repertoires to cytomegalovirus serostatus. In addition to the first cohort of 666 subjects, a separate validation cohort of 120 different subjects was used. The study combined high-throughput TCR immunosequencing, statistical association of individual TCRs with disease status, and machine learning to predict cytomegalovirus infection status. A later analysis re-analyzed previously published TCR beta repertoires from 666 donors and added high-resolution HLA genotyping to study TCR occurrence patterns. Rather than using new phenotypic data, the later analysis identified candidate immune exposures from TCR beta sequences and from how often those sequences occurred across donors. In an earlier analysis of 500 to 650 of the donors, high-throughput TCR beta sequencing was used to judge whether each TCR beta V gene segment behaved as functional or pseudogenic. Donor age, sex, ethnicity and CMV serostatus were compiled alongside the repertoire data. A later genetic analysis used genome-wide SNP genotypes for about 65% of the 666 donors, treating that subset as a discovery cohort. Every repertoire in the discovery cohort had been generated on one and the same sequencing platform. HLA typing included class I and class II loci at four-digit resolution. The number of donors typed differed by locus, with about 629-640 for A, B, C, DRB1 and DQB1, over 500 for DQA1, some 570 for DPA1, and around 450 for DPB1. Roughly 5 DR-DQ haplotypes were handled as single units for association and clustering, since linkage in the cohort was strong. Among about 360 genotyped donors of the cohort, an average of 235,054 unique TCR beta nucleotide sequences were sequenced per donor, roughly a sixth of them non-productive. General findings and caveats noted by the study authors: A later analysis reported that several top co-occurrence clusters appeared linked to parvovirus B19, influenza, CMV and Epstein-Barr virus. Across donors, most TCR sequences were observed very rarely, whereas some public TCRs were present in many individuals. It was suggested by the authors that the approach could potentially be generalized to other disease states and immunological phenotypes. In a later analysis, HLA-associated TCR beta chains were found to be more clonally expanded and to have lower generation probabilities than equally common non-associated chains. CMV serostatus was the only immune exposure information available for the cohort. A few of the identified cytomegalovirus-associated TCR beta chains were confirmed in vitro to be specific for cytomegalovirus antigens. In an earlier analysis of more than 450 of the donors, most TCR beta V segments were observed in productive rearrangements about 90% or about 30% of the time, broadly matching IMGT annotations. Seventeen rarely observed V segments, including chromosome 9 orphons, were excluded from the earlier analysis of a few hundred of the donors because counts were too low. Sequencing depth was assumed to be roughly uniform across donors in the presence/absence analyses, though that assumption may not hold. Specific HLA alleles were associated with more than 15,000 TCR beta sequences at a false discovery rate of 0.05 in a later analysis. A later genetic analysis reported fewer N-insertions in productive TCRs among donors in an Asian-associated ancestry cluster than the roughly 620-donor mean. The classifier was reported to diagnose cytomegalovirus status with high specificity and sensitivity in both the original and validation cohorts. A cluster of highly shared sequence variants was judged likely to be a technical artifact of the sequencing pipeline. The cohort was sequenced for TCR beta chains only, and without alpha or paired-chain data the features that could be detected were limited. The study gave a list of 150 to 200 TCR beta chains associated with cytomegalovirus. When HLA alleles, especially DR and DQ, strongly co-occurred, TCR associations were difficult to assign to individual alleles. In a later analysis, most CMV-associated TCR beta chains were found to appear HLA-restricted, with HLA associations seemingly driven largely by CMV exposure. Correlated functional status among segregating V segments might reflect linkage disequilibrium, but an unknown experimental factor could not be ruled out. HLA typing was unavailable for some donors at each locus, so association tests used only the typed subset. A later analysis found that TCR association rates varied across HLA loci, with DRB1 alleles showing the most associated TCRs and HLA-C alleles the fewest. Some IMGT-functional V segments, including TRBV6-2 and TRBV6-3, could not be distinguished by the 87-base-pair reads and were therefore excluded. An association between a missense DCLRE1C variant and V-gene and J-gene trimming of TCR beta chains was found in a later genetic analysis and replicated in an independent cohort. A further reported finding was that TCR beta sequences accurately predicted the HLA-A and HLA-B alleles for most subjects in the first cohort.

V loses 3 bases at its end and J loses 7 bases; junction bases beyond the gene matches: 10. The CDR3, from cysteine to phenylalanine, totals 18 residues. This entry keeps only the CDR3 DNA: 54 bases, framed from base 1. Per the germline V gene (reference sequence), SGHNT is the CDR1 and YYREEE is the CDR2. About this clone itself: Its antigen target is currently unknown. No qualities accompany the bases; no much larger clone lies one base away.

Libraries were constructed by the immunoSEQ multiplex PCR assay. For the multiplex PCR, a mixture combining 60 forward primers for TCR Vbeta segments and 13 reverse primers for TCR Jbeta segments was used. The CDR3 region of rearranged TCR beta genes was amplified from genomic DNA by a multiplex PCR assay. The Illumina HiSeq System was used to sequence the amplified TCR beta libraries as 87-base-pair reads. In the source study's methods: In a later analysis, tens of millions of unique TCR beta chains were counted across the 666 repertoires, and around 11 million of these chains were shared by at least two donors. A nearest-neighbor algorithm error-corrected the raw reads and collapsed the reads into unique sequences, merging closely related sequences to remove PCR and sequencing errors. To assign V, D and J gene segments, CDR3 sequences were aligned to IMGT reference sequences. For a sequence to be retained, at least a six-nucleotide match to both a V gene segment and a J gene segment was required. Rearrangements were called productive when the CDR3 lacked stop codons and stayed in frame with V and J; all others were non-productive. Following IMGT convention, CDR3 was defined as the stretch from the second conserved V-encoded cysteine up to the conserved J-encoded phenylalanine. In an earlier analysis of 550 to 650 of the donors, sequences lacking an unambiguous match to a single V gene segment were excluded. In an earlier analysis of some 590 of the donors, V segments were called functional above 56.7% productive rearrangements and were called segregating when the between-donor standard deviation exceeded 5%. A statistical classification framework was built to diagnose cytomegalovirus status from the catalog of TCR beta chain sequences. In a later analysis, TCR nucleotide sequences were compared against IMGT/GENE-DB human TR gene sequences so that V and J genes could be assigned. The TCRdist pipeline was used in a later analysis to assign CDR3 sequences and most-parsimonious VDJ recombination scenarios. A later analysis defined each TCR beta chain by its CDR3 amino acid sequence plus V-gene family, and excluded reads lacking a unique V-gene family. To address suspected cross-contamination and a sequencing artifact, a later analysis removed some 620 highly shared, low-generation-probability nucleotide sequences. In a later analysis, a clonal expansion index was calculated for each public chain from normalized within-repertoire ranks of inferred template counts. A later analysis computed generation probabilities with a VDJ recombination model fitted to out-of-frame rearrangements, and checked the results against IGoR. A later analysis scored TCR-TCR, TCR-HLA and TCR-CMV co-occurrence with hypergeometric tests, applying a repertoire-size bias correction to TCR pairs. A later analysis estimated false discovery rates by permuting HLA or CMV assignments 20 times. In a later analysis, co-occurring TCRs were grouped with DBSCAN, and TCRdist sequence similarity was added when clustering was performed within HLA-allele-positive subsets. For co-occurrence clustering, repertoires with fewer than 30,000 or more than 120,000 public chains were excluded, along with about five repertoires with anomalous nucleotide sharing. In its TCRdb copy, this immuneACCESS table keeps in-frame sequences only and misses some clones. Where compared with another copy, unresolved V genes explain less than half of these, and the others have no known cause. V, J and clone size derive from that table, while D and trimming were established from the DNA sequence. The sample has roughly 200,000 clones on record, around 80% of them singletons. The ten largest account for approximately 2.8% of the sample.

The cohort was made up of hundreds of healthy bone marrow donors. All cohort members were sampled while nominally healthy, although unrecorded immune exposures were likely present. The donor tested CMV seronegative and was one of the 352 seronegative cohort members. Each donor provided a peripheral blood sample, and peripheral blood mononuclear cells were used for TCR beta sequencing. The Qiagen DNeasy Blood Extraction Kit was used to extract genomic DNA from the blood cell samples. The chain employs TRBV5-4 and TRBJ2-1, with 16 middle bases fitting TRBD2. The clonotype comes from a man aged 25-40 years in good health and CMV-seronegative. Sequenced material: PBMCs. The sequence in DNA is TGTGCCAGCAGCTCCCCCGGGACTAGCGGGGGGGCAAGTAATGAGCAGTTCTTC. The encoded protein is CASSSPGTSGGASNEQFF.